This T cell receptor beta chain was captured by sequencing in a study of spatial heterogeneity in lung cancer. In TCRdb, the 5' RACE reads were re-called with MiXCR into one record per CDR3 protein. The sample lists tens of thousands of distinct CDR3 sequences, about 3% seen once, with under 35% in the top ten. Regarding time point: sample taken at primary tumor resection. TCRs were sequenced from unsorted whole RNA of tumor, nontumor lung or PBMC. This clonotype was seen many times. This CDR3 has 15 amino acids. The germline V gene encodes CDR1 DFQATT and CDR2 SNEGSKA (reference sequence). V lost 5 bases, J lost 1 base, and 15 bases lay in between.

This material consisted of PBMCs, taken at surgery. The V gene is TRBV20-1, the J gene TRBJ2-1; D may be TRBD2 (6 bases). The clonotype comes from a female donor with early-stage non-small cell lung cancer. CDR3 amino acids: CSAYGTSLSYNEQFF. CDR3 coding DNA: TGCAGTGCTTACGGTACTAGCTTGTCCTACAATGAGCAGTTCTTC.